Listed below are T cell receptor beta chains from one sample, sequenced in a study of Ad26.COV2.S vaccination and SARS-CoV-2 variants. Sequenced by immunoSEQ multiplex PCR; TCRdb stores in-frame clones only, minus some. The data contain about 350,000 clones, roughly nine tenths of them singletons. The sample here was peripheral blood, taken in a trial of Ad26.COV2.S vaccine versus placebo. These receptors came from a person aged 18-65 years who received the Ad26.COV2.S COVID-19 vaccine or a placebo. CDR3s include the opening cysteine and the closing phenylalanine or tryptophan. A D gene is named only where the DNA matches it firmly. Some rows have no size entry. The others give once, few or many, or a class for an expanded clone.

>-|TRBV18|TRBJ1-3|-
TGTGCCAGCTCACCAGACAGCTCCTACTCTGGAAACACCATATATTTT
CASSPDSSYSGNTIYF
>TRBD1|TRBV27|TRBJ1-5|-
TGTGCCAGCAGTTTATCGGGACAGGGTTGGAATCAGCCCCAGCATTTT
CASSLSGQGWNQPQHF
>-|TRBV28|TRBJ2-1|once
TGTGCCAGCACCCCCGGTGGGGGCACGTGGAATGAGCAGTTCTTC
CASTPGGGTWNEQFF
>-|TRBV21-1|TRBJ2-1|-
TGTGCCAGCAGCAAAACCAGGACGAGAAATGAGCAGTTCTTC
CASSKTRTRNEQFF
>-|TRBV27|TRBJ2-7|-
TGTGCCAGCAGTTCCCATGCCGGGGGCGAGCAGTACTTC
CASSSHAGGEQYF
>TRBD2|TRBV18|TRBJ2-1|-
TGTGCCAGCTCACCACAGTCGGGAGGCTCCTACAATGAGCAGTTCTTC
CASSPQSGGSYNEQFF
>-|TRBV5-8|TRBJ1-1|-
TGTGCCAGCAGCTTTGGGGACTACCTATTGAACACTGAAGCTTTCTTT
CASSFGDYLLNTEAFF
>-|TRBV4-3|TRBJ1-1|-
TGCGCCAGCAGCCATCGGCACCCTGTGAACACTGAAGCTTTCTTT
CASSHRHPVNTEAFF
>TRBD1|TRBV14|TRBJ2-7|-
TGTGCCAGGACACAGGGGATCGAGCAGTACTTC
CARTQGIEQYF
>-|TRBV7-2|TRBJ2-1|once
TGTGCCAGCAGCCTGGTACCGGTCAACTCAAATGAGCAGTTCTTC
CASSLVPVNSNEQFF
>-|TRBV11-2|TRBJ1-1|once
TGTGCCAGCAGCTGGAACGAAGGAATAGCTTTCTTT
CASSWNEGIAFF
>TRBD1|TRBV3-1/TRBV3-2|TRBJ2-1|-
TGTGCCAGCAGCCAAGAGGGAACAGGGGGCTCTCAGTTCTTC
CASSQEGTGGSQFF
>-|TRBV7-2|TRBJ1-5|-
TGTGCCAGCAGCACCCGACGGGGGAATCAGCCCCAGCATTTT
CASSTRRGNQPQHF
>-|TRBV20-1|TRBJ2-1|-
TGCAGTGCTAGTACCGACAGTAGCTCCTACAATGAGCAGTTCTTC
CSASTDSSSYNEQFF
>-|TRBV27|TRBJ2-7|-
TGTGCCAGCAGTTTGGGAATCCACTACGAGCAGTACTTC
CASSLGIHYEQYF
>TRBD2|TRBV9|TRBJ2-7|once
TGTGCCAGCAGCGTGACTAGCGGGGCTCCCTACGAGCAGTACTTC
CASSVTSGAPYEQYF
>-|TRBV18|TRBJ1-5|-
TGTGCCAGCTCACAAGATAGCAATCAGCCCCAGCATTTT
CASSQDSNQPQHF
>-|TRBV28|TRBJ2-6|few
TGTGCCAGCAGAAACTACAGGTACCCTGGGGCCAACGTCCTGACTTTC
CASRNYRYPGANVLTF
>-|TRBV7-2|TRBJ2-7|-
TGTGCCAGCAGCTTAGAAGTCAGGATATACGAGCAGTACTTC
CASSLEVRIYEQYF
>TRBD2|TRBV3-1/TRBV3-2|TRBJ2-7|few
TGTGCCAGCAGGGCTAGCGGGAGGAGGGCCGAGCAGTACTTC
CASRASGRRAEQYF
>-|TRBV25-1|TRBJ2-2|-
TGTGCCAGCAGTGTAATAGAGGCCGGGGAGCTGTTTTTT
CASSVIEAGELFF
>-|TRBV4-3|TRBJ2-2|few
TGCGCCAGCAGCCAAGATGGGTCCGGGGAGCTGTTTTTT
CASSQDGSGELFF